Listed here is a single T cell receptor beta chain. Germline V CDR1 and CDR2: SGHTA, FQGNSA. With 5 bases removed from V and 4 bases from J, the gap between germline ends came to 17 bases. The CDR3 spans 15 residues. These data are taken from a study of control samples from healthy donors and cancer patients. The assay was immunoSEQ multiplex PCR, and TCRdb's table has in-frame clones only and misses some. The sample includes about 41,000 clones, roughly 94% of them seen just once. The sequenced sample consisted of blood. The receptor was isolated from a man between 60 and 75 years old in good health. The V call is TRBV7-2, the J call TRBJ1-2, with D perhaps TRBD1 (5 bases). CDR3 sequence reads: CASSRSGEDGYGYTF. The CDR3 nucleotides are TGTGCCAGCAGCCGCTCGGGGGAGGACGGCTATGGCTACACCTTC.